These 21 T cell receptor beta chains were all obtained from the same sample, sequenced in a study of cytomegalovirus exposure and HLA in healthy donors. It was with 60 Vbeta and 13 Jbeta primers that the PCR ran. Produced via immunoSEQ multiplex PCR; TCRdb's table is partial and in-frame only. Among approximately 140,000 clones listed, around 77% were seen once. What was sequenced was PBMCs. The source of these receptors is a woman between 45 and 60 years old in good health and CMV-seronegative.

This chain connects TRBV4-2 to TRBJ2-1; 11 positions match TRBD2. CDR3 length: 15 residues. Germline loops: CDR1 LGHNA, CDR2 YNFKEQ. V was clipped by 4 bases and J by 8 bases; unmatched bases: 7. Here the CDR3 reads CASSPSLAGVDEQFF. CDR3 sequence (DNA): TGTGCCAGCAGCCCCTCACTAGCGGGGGTCGATGAGCAGTTCTTC.

This chain connects TRBV11-1 to TRBJ2-3; TRBD2 matches 7 bases. Germline V lookup: CDR1 SGHAT, CDR2 FQDESV (reference sequence). V trimming: 2 bases; J trimming: 1 base; junction bases outside the gene matches: 3. This CDR3 comprises 15 residues. The CDR3 spells CASSLPGLRTDTQYF. In DNA form, the CDR3 reads TGTGCCAGCAGCTTACCGGGACTACGCACAGATACGCAGTATTTT.

The chain joins TRBV25-1 to TRBJ1-6; possible D gene TRBD1, 6 bases. Trimming removed 5 bases at V and 8 bases at J, with 16 bases between. This CDR3 comprises 15 residues. In germline, CDR1 is MGHDK, CDR2 SYGVNS. This CDR3 reads CASSLEGQLYSPLHF. The CDR3 DNA follows: TGTGCCAGCAGTCTCGAGGGACAACTGTATTCACCCCTCCACTTT.

The rearrangement uses TRBV6-6 and TRBJ1-2; 9 bases are a match to TRBD1. This CDR3 spans 14 amino acids. The ends lost 7 bases at V and 5 bases at J; junction bases unmatched: 8. The germline V gene has CDR1 MNHNY and CDR2 SVGAGI (reference sequence). CDR3 nucleotides: TGTGCCAGCAACAGACCGGGACAGGGTTATGGCTACACCTTC. It encodes CASNRPGQGYGYTF.

This chain connects TRBV19 to TRBJ1-5; tentatively, D is TRBD1 (5 bases). The V gene's germline CDR1 is LNHDA and CDR2 SQIVND (reference sequence). V was cut by 7 bases and J by 4 bases, with 14 bases left in between. The CDR3 sequence is 14 residues long. The DNA of the CDR3 is TGTGCCAGTAAATCAGGGTTATGGAATCAGCCCCAGCATTTT. Protein: CASKSGLWNQPQHF.

The genes are TRBV6-5 and TRBJ1-2, with unresolved D. The CDR3 loop spans 13 amino acids. V was shortened by 0 bases and J by 7 bases, with 9 bases between the two germline ends. Germline V CDR1 and CDR2: MNHEY, SVGAGI. CDR3 in amino acids: CASSYSEGLGYTF. CDR3 DNA sequence: TGTGCCAGCAGTTACTCGGAGGGTCTTGGCTACACCTTC.

The J gene is TRBJ1-1, the V gene TRBV7-2; D is undetermined. The CDR3 contains 17 residues. Trimming took 5 bases from V and 0 from J, leaving 19 bases between them. The germline CDR1 and CDR2 sequences are SGHTA and FQGNSA. The CDR3 protein is CASSAGTTISMNTEAFF. The CDR3 DNA is TGTGCCAGCAGCGCGGGAACTACAATATCAATGAACACTGAAGCTTTCTTT.

The chain couples TRBV6-1 to TRBJ2-2; 7 bases match TRBD1. The CDR3 extends over 15 amino acids. Trimming removed 6 bases from V and 2 bases from J; junction bases left unmatched: 6. Germline assignment: CDR1 MNHNS and CDR2 SASEGT. The CDR3 protein is CASRTGVTNTGELFF. The CDR3, as DNA: TGTGCCAGCAGAACAGGGGTTACTAACACCGGGGAGCTGTTTTTT.

This clone has a handful of counts. The chain links TRBV7-8 to TRBJ1-2, with 7 bases lining up with TRBD1. In germline, CDR1 is SGHVS, CDR2 FQNEAQ. This CDR3 has 15 residues. The V segment lost 6 bases and the J segment 2 bases; nucleotides outside the gene matches: 9. The CDR3 reads CASRGWDRGNYGYTF. As DNA, the CDR3 is TGTGCCAGCAGGGGGTGGGACAGAGGGAACTATGGCTACACCTTC. The full variable domain, with the rest looked up from reference TRBV7-8 and TRBJ1-2, is GAGVSQSPRYKVAKRGQDVALRCDPISGHVSLFWYQQALGQGPEFLTYFQNEAQLDKSGLPSDRFFAERPEGSVSTLKIQRTQQEDSAVYLCASRGWDRGNYGYTFGSGTRLTVV.

The chain has TRBV6-4 and TRBJ2-2; maybe TRBD1 (5 bases). Germline lookup yields CDR1 MRHNA and CDR2 SNTAGT. Trimming cost V 0 bases and J 0 bases, with 8 bases left between them. The CDR3 covers 16 residues. The CDR3, as DNA: TGTGCCAGCAGTGACTCGAACAGGCCGAACACCGGGGAGCTGTTTTTT. Its protein is CASSDSNRPNTGELFF.

The chain recombines TRBV7-8 with TRBJ2-7; TRBD2 matches 7 bases. Germline CDR1 SGHVS, CDR2 FQNEAQ. CDR3 length: 15 amino acids. V was pared by 2 bases and J by 3 bases, with 7 bases of the junction left unmatched. The CDR3 nucleotides read TGTGCCAGCAGCTTACTTGGGACGGGGGGCTACGAGCAGTACTTC. As protein: CASSLLGTGGYEQYF.

The rearrangement uses TRBV27 and TRBJ2-3; tentative D call: TRBD2 (5 bases). V dropped 0 bases and J dropped 7 bases, with 8 bases sitting between them. This CDR3 comprises 13 residues. The germline V gene encodes CDR1 MNHEY and CDR2 SMNVEV (reference sequence). This chain's CDR3 is CASSLSPGYTQYF. The CDR3 DNA follows: TGTGCCAGCAGTTTATCCCCGGGGTATACGCAGTATTTT.

J is TRBJ2-3 and V is TRBV6-5; TRBD2 agrees at 13 bases. The CDR3 extends over 15 amino acids. The J segment lost 5 bases and the V segment lost 7 bases, leaving 6 bases of the junction unmatched. CDR1 MNHEY and CDR2 SVGAGI come from the germline V gene. CDR3 region: CASTFRTSGGDTQYF. In DNA, the CDR3 is TGTGCCAGCACCTTCAGGACTAGCGGGGGAGATACGCAGTATTTT.

This clone has more than one count but fewer than ten. CDR3 in DNA: TGTGCCAGCAGGGCGGGTTATAGCAATCAGCCCCAGCATTTT. Protein sequence: CASRAGYSNQPQHF. This chain links TRBV6-1 with TRBJ1-5; D is uncertain. This CDR3 has 14 residues. V shed 6 bases and J shed 0 bases, with 9 bases lying between them. The V gene's germline CDR1 is MNHNS and CDR2 SASEGT.

This sequence joins TRBV11-2 and TRBJ2-7, with TRBD1 as a possible D gene (6 bases). The V and J ends lost 5 bases and 4 bases respectively, with 18 bases between them. The CDR3 has 15 amino acids. The germline V gene has CDR1 SGHAT and CDR2 FQNNGV. The CDR3 reads CASSLSKGRGYEQYF. CDR3 coding DNA: TGTGCCAGCAGCCTATCCAAGGGCAGGGGATACGAGCAGTACTTC. Together with reference TRBV11-2 and TRBJ2-7, the CDR3 gives the full variable domain: EAGVAQSPRYKIIEKRQSVAFWCNPISGHATLYWYQQILGQGPKLLIQFQNNGVVDDSQLPKDRFSAERLKGVDSTLKIQPAKLEDSAVYLCASSLSKGRGYEQYFGPGTRLTVT.

The chain uses TRBV29-1 and TRBJ2-1, with TRBD2 identical over 13 bases. Trimming cost V 4 bases and J 9 bases; bases outside gene matches: 12. CDR1 is SQVTM and CDR2 is ANQGSEA in the germline V gene. The CDR3 is made up of 16 amino acids. CDR3 amino acids: CSVAGGLAGTGGEQFF. CDR3 DNA: TGCAGCGTTGCGGGGGGACTAGCGGGGACGGGGGGTGAGCAGTTCTTC.

This clone has only a few counts. The chain links TRBV4-2 to TRBJ1-6; D is perhaps TRBD1 (5 bases). Germline V gives CDR1 LGHNA, CDR2 YNFKEQ. This CDR3 is built from 15 residues. With 0 bases removed from V and 13 bases from J, the gap between germline ends came to 16 bases. The chain's CDR3 is CASSQEGQGRWPLHF. The CDR3 DNA reads as TGTGCCAGCAGCCAAGAAGGGCAGGGCCGATGGCCCCTCCACTTT.

This chain uses TRBV7-9 with TRBJ1-1; weak D call: TRBD1 (5 bases). This CDR3 is built from 15 residues. Trimming stripped 2 bases from V and 1 base from J, with 11 bases between. CDR1 is SEHNR, CDR2 FQNEAQ, per germline (reference sequence). The CDR3 region has the DNA TGTGCCAGCAGCTTACGACAGAACGGGAACACTGAAGCTTTCTTT. It encodes CASSLRQNGNTEAFF.

The V and J genes are TRBV21-1 and TRBJ1-4. TRBV21-1 is assigned pseudogene status. CDR3 size: 12 residues. The CDR3 DNA reads TGTGCCAGCAGCCCGCGGAGAGCAAGACTGTTTTTT. Translating it yields CASSPRRARLFF.

The genes are TRBV4-3 and TRBJ1-6, with a tentative D call TRBD1 (5 bases). The CDR3 has 14 amino acids. Germline V gene sequence: CDR1 LGHNA, CDR2 YSLEER. The ends were cut back, 1 base at V and 10 bases at J, with 11 bases in the middle. CDR3 bases: TGCGCCAGCAGCCAAGCGGCAGGGCTCTCACCCCTCCACTTT. As protein: CASSQAAGLSPLHF.

The chain recombines TRBV5-8 with TRBJ1-1, with a possible D match to TRBD1 (5 bases). This CDR3 is built from 14 residues. CDR1 and CDR2 from the germline V gene are SGHTS and YDEGEE. Trimming cost V 3 bases and J 3 bases, with 12 bases left between them. DNA of the CDR3: TGTGCCAGCAGCTGGACAATCCGAGACACTGAAGCTTTCTTT. This sequence encodes CASSWTIRDTEAFF.